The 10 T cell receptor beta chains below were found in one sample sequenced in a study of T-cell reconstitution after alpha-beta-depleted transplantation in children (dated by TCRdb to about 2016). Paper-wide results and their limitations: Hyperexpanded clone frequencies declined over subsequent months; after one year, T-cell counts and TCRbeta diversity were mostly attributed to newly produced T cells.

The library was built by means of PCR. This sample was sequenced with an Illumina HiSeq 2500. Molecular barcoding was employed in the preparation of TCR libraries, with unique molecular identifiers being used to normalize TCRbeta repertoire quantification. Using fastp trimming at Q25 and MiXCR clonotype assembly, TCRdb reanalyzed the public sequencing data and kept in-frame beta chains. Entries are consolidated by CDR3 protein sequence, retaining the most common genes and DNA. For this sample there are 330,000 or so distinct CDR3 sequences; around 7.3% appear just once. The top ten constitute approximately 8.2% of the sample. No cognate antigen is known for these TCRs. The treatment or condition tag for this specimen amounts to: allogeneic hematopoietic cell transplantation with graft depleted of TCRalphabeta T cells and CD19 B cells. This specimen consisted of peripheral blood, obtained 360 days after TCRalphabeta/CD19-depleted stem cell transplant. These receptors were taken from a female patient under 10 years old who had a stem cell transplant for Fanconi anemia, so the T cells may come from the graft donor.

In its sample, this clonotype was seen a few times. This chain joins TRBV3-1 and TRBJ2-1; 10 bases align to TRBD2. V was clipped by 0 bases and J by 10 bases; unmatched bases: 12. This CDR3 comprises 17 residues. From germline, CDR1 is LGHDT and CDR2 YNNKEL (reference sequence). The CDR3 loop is CASSQDPRASGGGEQFF. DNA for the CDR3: TGTGCCAGCAGCCAAGATCCCCGGGCTAGCGGGGGTGGCGAGCAGTTCTTC.

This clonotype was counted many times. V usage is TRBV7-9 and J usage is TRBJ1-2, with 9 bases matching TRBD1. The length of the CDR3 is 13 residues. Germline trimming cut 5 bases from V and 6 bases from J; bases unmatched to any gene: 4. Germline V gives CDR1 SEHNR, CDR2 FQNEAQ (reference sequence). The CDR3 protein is CASSPGQGNGYTF. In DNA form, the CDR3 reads TGTGCCAGCAGCCCGGGACAGGGAAATGGCTACACCTTC.

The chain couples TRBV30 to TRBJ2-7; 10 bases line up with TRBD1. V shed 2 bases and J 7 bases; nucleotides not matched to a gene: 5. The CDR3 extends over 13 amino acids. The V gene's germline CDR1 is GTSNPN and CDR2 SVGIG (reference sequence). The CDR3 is CAWSKGQGLEQYF. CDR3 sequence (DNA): TGTGCCTGGAGTAAGGGACAGGGGCTAGAGCAGTACTTC.

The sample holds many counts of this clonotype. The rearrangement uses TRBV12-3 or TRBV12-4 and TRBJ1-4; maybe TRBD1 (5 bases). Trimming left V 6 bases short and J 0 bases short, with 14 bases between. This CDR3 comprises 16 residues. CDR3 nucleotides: TGTGCCAGCAGCGCGGACACCTTTGCAACTAATGAAAAACTGTTTTTT. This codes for CASSADTFATNEKLFF.

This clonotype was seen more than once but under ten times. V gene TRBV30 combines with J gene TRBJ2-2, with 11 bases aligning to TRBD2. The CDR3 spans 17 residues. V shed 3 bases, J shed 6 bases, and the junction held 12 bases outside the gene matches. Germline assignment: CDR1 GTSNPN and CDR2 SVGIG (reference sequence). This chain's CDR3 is CAWSLRLAGFFPGELFF. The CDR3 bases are TGTGCCTGGAGCCTCCGACTAGCGGGGTTCTTCCCCGGGGAGCTGTTTTTT.

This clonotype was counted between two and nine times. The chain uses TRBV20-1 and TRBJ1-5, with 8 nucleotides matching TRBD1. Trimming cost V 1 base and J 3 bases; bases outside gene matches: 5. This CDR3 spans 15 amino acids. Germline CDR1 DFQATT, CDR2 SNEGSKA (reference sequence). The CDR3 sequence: CSARVPGQDNQPQHF. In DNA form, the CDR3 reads TGCAGTGCTAGAGTTCCGGGACAGGACAATCAGCCCCAGCATTTT.

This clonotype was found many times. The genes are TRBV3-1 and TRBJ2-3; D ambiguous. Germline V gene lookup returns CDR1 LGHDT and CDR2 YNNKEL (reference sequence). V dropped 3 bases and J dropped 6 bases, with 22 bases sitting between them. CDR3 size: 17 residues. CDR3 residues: CASSHSRARQIEDTQYF. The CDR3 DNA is TGTGCCAGCAGCCATTCCCGGGCTAGGCAAATTGAGGATACGCAGTATTTT.

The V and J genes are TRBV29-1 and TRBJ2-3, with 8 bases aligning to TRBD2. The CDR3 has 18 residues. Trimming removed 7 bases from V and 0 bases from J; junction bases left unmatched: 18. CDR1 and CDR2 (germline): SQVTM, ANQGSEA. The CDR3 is CSALTSAFNSPSTDTQYF. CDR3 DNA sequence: TGCAGCGCCCTGACTAGCGCTTTTAACAGTCCTAGCACAGATACGCAGTATTTT.

CDR3 sequence: CATSRPHGSGSYEQYF. The CDR3 DNA reads TGTGCCACCAGCAGGCCGCATGGCTCCGGGTCCTACGAGCAGTACTTC. This sequence joins TRBV15 and TRBJ2-7; D ambiguous. In germline, CDR1 is LNHNV, CDR2 YYDKDF (reference sequence). V lost 3 bases and J 1 base, leaving 16 bases between the germline ends. The CDR3 contains 16 residues.

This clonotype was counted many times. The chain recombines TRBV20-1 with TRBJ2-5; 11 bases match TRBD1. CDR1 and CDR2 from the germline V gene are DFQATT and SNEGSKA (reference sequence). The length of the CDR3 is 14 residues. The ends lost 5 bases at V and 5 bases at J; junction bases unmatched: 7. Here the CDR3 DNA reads TGCAGTGCTGGACAGGGGGCTATGTTGGAGACCCAGTACTTC. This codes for CSAGQGAMLETQYF.